These 4 T cell receptor beta chains share one sample of origin, sequenced in a study of blood T cells in healthy people across ages. Alongside a J-beta primer mix, a sample-barcoded 5' primer served in a second PCR lasting roughly 6 to 11 cycles. One entry per CDR3 protein, called by TCRdb with MiXCR from the 5' RACE reads. The table shows some 800,000 distinct CDR3 sequences, with more than 40% occurring only once. The sample was blood. The receptors derive from a man aged 55 to 70 in good health.

The chain employs TRBV5-1 and TRBJ1-2, with TRBD1 matching over 9 bases. Trimming took 4 bases from V and 4 from J; bases not matched to a gene: 8. The germline V gene encodes CDR1 SGHRS and CDR2 YFSETQ. The CDR3 loop spans 15 amino acids. CDR3: CASSPGQGSAYGYTF. CDR3 nucleotides: TGCGCCAGCAGCCCCGGACAGGGGTCCGCCTATGGCTACACCTTC.

This clonotype was counted once. The chain couples TRBV5-1 to TRBJ1-4; weak D call: TRBD1 (5 bases). The V gene's germline CDR1 is SGHRS and CDR2 YFSETQ. The CDR3 consists of 17 residues. V gave up 6 bases and J gave up 2 bases, with 20 bases separating them. This chain's CDR3 is CASKTQTTESTNEKLFF. In nucleotides, the CDR3 is TGCGCCAGCAAGACACAGACGACAGAGTCCACTAATGAAAAACTGTTTTTT.

In DNA form, the CDR3 reads TGCGCCAGCAGCTTGGTAGGGGGACTAGCGGGGTTCAATGAGCAGTTCTTC. Its translation: CASSLVGGLAGFNEQFF. The V gene is TRBV5-1, the J gene TRBJ2-1; TRBD2 aligns across 13 bases. Unmatched junction bases numbered 6, after V lost 0 bases and J lost 6 bases. Germline-derived CDR1 and CDR2 are SGHRS and YFSETQ. The CDR3 totals 17 residues.

This clonotype was seen only a few times. The chain has TRBV29-1 and TRBJ2-3; D not certain. V was cut by 5 bases and J by 0 bases, with 9 bases left in between. The length of the CDR3 is 13 residues. Germline V gene data show CDR1 as SQVTM and CDR2 as ANQGSEA. CDR3 residues: CSVLHGSTDTQYF. The DNA for the CDR3 is TGCAGCGTTCTACACGGGAGCACAGATACGCAGTATTTT.